The entry below gives a single T cell receptor beta chain sequence along with its context. Antigen specificity is unknown. The junction had 7 bases not matched to a gene; V was cut back by 2 bases and J by 6 bases. The CDR3 covers 15 residues. Germline-derived CDR1 and CDR2 are SGHTA and FQGNSA. Assay: immunoSEQ multiplex PCR; the TCRdb copy retains only in-frame clones and omits some. The repertoire holds over a million clones, with 65% to 75% as singletons. The data are from a study of shared clonotypes between healthy human individuals. Points from the study as a whole: Generally, naive subsets (rather than memory subsets) showed larger estimated richness.

This TCR was recovered from a man between 18 and 29 years old in good health. The specimen sequenced was memory CD4+ T cells sorted from blood. Subset given: CD45RA-negative fraction. The chain is built from TRBV7-2 and TRBJ1-2; TRBD1 agrees at 9 bases. CDR3 nucleotides: TGTGCCAGCAGCTTAAGGGGACAGGGAGTTAATGGCTACACCTTC. Protein sequence: CASSLRGQGVNGYTF.